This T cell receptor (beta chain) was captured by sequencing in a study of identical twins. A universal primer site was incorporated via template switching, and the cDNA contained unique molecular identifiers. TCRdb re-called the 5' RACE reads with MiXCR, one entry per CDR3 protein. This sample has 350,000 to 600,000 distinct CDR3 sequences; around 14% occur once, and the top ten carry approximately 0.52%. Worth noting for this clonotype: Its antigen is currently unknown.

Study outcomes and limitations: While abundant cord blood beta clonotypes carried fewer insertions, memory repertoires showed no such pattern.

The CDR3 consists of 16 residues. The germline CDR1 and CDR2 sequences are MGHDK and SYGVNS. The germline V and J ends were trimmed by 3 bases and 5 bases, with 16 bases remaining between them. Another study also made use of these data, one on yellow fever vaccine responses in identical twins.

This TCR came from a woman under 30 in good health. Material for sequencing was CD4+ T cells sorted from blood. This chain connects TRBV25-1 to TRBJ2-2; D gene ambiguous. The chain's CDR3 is CASSDRPESPTGELFF. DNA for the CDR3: TGTGCCAGCAGTGACCGACCAGAGTCCCCGACCGGGGAGCTGTTTTTT.